This T cell receptor (beta chain) came from a study of shared clonotypes between healthy human individuals. Study details: Every donor yielded three CD4 naive, three CD4 memory, two CD8 naive and one CD8 memory plate.

Donors comprised healthy HIV-negative adults lacking recent acute infections or vaccinations. All participating donors were Caucasian adults from Nashville, Tennessee. Memory CD4+ cells were the fraction left after CD45RA+ naive selection. TCRdb's table, derived via immunoSEQ multiplex PCR, lists solely in-frame clones and lacks some. The sample has about 770,000 clones, roughly 72% seen once; the top ten hold about 1.7%. Germline V CDR1 and CDR2: KGHSH, LQKENI. This CDR3 comprises 18 residues. The V gene end was trimmed by 3 bases and the J gene end by 6 bases; junction bases not matched to a gene: 12. This clone was counted only a few times.

The sequence derives from a woman in her twenties or thirties in good health. The chain combines TRBV18 with TRBJ2-1; TRBD2 aligns across 12 bases. Source material: memory CD4+ T cells sorted from blood. Subset reported: CD45RA-negative fraction. CDR3 in DNA: TGTGCCAGCTCACCGTCTGGAGGTATACTAGCGGGAGGCAATGAGCAGTTCTTC. It translates to CASSPSGGILAGGNEQFF.